These T cell receptor beta chains were read from a single sample in a study of shared clonotypes between healthy human individuals. Method: immunoSEQ multiplex PCR; TCRdb's copy keeps in-frame clones and lacks some. Seen here are hundreds of thousands of clones, approximately 95% observed once, and the top ten hold around 0.12%. Material: naive CD8+ T cells sorted from blood. The source is a woman younger than 45 in good health. Each CDR3 is given without its conserved first and last residue. Each record gives: V gene, J gene, CDR3 protein.

v_call: TRBV13; j_call: TRBJ2-1; cdr3_aa: ASSLDGGAVEQF
v_call: TRBV2; j_call: TRBJ2-7; cdr3_aa: ASSPPGVSNEQY
v_call: TRBV19; j_call: TRBJ1-1; cdr3_aa: ASRLGGGAEAF
v_call: TRBV28; j_call: TRBJ2-7; cdr3_aa: ASSLSEAYEQY
v_call: TRBV28; j_call: TRBJ2-7; cdr3_aa: ASSFRIGGGGNSYEQY
v_call: TRBV19; j_call: TRBJ1-2; cdr3_aa: ASSIAGKYGYT
v_call: TRBV7-9; j_call: TRBJ2-2; cdr3_aa: ASSPGGRGGLNTGELF
v_call: TRBV5-1; j_call: TRBJ2-7; cdr3_aa: ASRLTGLAGEQY
v_call: TRBV9; j_call: TRBJ1-3; cdr3_aa: ASSVDEGVGNTIY
v_call: TRBV10-2; j_call: TRBJ2-2; cdr3_aa: ASSDLLTGELF